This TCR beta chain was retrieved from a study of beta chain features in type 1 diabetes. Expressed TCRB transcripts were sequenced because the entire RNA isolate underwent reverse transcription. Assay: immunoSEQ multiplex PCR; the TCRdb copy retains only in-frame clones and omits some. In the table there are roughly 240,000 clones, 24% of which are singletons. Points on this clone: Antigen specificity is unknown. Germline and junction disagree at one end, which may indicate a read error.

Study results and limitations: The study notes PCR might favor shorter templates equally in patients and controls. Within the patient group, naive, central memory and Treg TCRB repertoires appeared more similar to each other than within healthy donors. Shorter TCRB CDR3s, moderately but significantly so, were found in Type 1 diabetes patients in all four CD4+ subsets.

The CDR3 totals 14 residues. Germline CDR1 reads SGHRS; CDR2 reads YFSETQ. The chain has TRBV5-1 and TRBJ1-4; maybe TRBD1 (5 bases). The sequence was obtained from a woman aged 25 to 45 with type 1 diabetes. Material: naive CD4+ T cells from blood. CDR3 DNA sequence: TGCGCCAGCGGCTTGACAGCAACTAATGAAAAACTGTTTTTT. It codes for CASGLTATNEKLFF.